The present T cell receptor (beta chain) was sequenced within a study of T-cell reconstitution after alpha-beta-depleted transplantation in children. The study, taken as a whole, reports: Surviving recipient T cells and thymic progenitors underlay high day-60 TCRbeta diversity in some patients.

As it was prepared, the TCRbeta library received unique molecular identifiers. TCRdb re-called the PCR reads with MiXCR, one entry per CDR3 protein. The repertoire consists of just over 950,000 distinct CDR3 sequences, with roughly 29% occurring once and the leading ten covering roughly 27%. On this clonotype itself: The antigen remains unidentified.

Germline V lookup: CDR1 MNHEY, CDR2 SVGAGI. With 2 bases removed from V and 3 bases from J, the gap between germline ends came to 8 bases. The CDR3 consists of 13 residues. The gene calls are TRBV6-5 and TRBJ2-7; D call uncertain. This sequence originates from a boy in the first two years of life who had a stem cell transplant for SCID, so the T cells may come from the graft donor. The sample was PBMCs, mostly from graft donor cells, taken 360 days after TCRalphabeta/CD19-depleted stem cell transplant. DNA for the CDR3: TGTGCCAGCAGTTACGCCGACGGCTACGAGCAGTACTTC. It yields the protein CASSYADGYEQYF.